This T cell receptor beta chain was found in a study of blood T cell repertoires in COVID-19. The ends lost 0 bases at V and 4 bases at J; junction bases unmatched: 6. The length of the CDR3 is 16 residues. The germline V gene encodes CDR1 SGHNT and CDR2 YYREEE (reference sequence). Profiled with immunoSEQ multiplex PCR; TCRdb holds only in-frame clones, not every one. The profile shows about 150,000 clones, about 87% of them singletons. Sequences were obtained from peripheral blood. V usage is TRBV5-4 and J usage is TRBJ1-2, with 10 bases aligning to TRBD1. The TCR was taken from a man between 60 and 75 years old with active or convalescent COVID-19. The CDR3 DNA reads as TGTGCCAGCAGCTTGGGACAGGGGGCCGTCGGCTATGGCTACACCTTC. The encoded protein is CASSLGQGAVGYGYTF.